The rows below give T cell receptor beta chains drawn from one sample of a study of shared clonotypes between healthy human individuals. Using immunoSEQ multiplex PCR, the repertoire was profiled, and TCRdb retains in-frame clones only, with some absent. This table has 2 million to 2.5 million clones, 95% appearing once. Sequencing was done on a sample of naive CD4+ T cells sorted from blood. All receptors come from a man in his late teens or twenties in good health. Each CDR3 is given with its conserved first and last residue. A D gene is named only where the DNA matches it firmly. A row's size may be missing; if present it is once, few, many or a size class.

>TRBV4-1|few|.|TRBJ1-6
TGCGCCAGCAGCCAATCCTCATCCAGGGGTAGGAATTCACCCCTCCACTTT
CASSQSSSRGRNSPLHF
>TRBV27|few|.|TRBJ1-5
TGTGCCAGCAGTGGGGCTGGACAGCCCCAGCATTTT
CASSGAGQPQHF
>TRBV5-1|.|TRBD1|TRBJ1-2
TGCGCCAGCAGTTTCGGACAGGGCCATGGCTACACCTTC
CASSFGQGHGYTF
>TRBV5-1|.|.|TRBJ1-2
TGCGCCAGCAGCCGCGAGACAGGCTCTAACTATGGCTACACCTTC
CASSRETGSNYGYTF
>TRBV5-1|.|.|TRBJ1-3
TGCGCCAGCAGCTTAGTGCCCGGGACTTACTCTGGAAACACCATATATTTT
CASSLVPGTYSGNTIYF
>TRBV10-3|.|TRBD2|TRBJ2-3
TGTGCCATCAGTCCCATGACTAGCGGTTCCACAGATACGCAGTATTTT
CAISPMTSGSTDTQYF
>TRBV5-1|.|.|TRBJ1-1
TGCGCCAGCAGCTTTGGGAGAATGAACACTGAAGCTTTCTTT
CASSFGRMNTEAFF
>TRBV6-1|.|TRBD2|TRBJ2-1
TGTGCCAGCAGTAGGACTAGCGGAGTCTACAATGAGCAGTTCTTC
CASSRTSGVYNEQFF
>TRBV5-1|.|TRBD2|TRBJ2-4
TGCGCCAGCAGCGTGCTAGCGGGGGCCAAAAACATTCAGTACTTC
CASSVLAGAKNIQYF
>TRBV7-9|.|.|TRBJ2-5
TGTGCCAGCAGCTTAGAGTTTTTCCAGACAAGTGGGGAGACCCAGTACTTC
CASSLEFFQTSGETQYF
>TRBV5-1|.|TRBD2|TRBJ2-1
TGCGCCAGCAGCCCCGGGACTAGGGACTACAATGAGCAGTTCTTC
CASSPGTRDYNEQFF
>TRBV21-1|.|.|TRBJ2-4
TGTGCCAGCAGCAAAGAAGGTCCTCAGTATCTTGCCAAAAACATTCAGTACTTC
CASSKEGPQYLAKNIQYF
>TRBV13|.|.|TRBJ2-1
TGTGCCAGCAGCTTCAGGAGTGAATACAATGAGCAGTTCTTC
CASSFRSEYNEQFF
>TRBV2|few|.|TRBJ2-3
TGTGCCAGCAGTGCAGTCAGGGGCACAGATACGCAGTATTTT
CASSAVRGTDTQYF
>TRBV19|.|.|TRBJ1-5
TGTGCCAGTAGTGCCCAATACACGGTGAACAATCAGCCCCAGCATTTT
CASSAQYTVNNQPQHF
>TRBV28|.|TRBD2|TRBJ2-5
TGTGCCAGCAGTTCGGGGGGAATCGAGGAGACCCAGTACTTC
CASSSGGIEETQYF
>TRBV5-4|.|TRBD1|TRBJ2-7
TGTGCCAGCAGCTCCCATGGGACAGGGGTCAGCTCCTACGAGCAGTACTTC
CASSSHGTGVSSYEQYF
>TRBV7-2|.|TRBD1|TRBJ1-4
TGTGCCAGCAGCCCCCATCCGGGACAGGGTACGAGCGAAAAACTGTTTTTT
CASSPHPGQGTSEKLFF
>TRBV15|.|.|TRBJ1-6
TGTGCCACCAGCAGAGATCTGGCGGAGCACCGCTTT
CATSRDLAEHRF
>TRBV28|.|.|TRBJ1-1
TGTGCCAGCACCCCAACAGGAGGCCCTCCCGAAGCTTTCTTT
CASTPTGGPPEAFF
>TRBV7-2|.|TRBD2|TRBJ2-3
TGTGCCAGCGCCGGGACTAGGTTAAGCACAGATACGCAGTATTTT
CASAGTRLSTDTQYF
>TRBV7-2|.|.|TRBJ1-5
TGTGCCAGCAGCCCACCGGGATCTAATCAGCCCCAGCATTTT
CASSPPGSNQPQHF
>TRBV23-1|.|.|TRBJ1-2
TGCGCCAGCAGTCAACGAAAAGGGAATGGCTACACCTTC
CASSQRKGNGYTF
>TRBV7-7|.|TRBD2|TRBJ2-5
TGTGCTAGCAGCTCGGGACTAGCGGGAGGAGAGACCCAGTACTTC
CASSSGLAGGETQYF
>TRBV11-1|.|.|TRBJ1-1
TGTGCCAGCAGCCCAGTCGGGCGGAACACTGAAGCTTTCTTT
CASSPVGRNTEAFF
>TRBV5-1|.|TRBD2|TRBJ2-3
TGCGCCAGCAGCTTGGTAGCGGGGGGTTCACCAGATACGCAGTATTTT
CASSLVAGGSPDTQYF
>TRBV19|.|TRBD1|TRBJ1-5
TGTGCCAGTAGTATAGAAAGGACAGGCGGCTATCAGCCCCAGCATTTT
CASSIERTGGYQPQHF
>TRBV9|.|TRBD1|TRBJ2-3
TGTGCCAGCAGCGCGGCCGGACAGGGGGTCACAGATACGCAGTATTTT
CASSAAGQGVTDTQYF
>TRBV5-1|.|TRBD1|TRBJ1-3
TGCGCCAGCAGCTTGACAGGGGTTCCCTCTGGAAACACCATATATTTT
CASSLTGVPSGNTIYF
>TRBV7-9|.|TRBD1|TRBJ2-7
TGTGCCAGCAGTCGGGACAGGGGGACACTTCCCTACGAGCAGTACTTC
CASSRDRGTLPYEQYF
>TRBV6-5|.|.|TRBJ2-7
TGTGCCAGCAGACCACAGCCGTTCTATGAGCAGTACTTC
CASRPQPFYEQYF
>TRBV30|.|.|TRBJ2-6
TGTGCCTGGAGTGTACAGGCCTCTGGGGCCAACGTCCTGACTTTC
CAWSVQASGANVLTF
>TRBV28|.|.|TRBJ1-1
TGTGCCAGCAGTTTTCGGCGGATCACTGAAGCTTTCTTT
CASSFRRITEAFF
>TRBV10-3|.|TRBD1|TRBJ2-7
TGTGCCATCAGCCCCGGGACAGGGTTTTACGAGCAGTACTTC
CAISPGTGFYEQYF
>TRBV6-6|.|TRBD2|TRBJ2-5
TGTGCCAGCAGCCAACTAGCGGGAAGGGAGACCCAGTACTTC
CASSQLAGRETQYF
>TRBV10-3|.|.|TRBJ2-7
TGTGCCATCAGGGGCGGCCAGACCTACGAGCAGTACTTC
CAIRGGQTYEQYF
>TRBV6-1|.|.|TRBJ2-7
TGTGCCAGCACGAGGGAGGTAGTCGACTACGAGCAGTACTTC
CASTREVVDYEQYF
>TRBV15|few|.|TRBJ2-5
TGTGCCACCAGCAGAGATGGGCAGGCTTGGGAGACCCAGTACTTC
CATSRDGQAWETQYF
>TRBV2|.|TRBD2|TRBJ2-7
TGTGCCAGCAGTGAGTTGGGACTAGCGGGGGGCCGCTACTACTCCTACGAGCAGTACTTC
CASSELGLAGGRYYSYEQYF
>TRBV6-1|.|.|TRBJ2-7
TGTGCCAGCAGTGAAACGGGCCTTACTACCGAGCAGTACTTC
CASSETGLTTEQYF
>TRBV7-9|.|.|TRBJ2-7
TGTGCCAGCAGCTTTTTGAGCTCCTACGAGCAGTACTTC
CASSFLSSYEQYF
>TRBV7-9|.|.|TRBJ2-5
TGTGCCAGCAGCCCGCGGACGGCTTACCAAGAGACCCAGTACTTC
CASSPRTAYQETQYF
>TRBV2|.|TRBD1|TRBJ2-1
TGTGCCAGCATACCCCACAGTGACAGGGGGGACAATGAGCAGTTCTTC
CASIPHSDRGDNEQFF
>TRBV5-1|.|.|TRBJ1-5
TGCGCCAGCAGCTTGGCCCCCGGACAGCCCCAGCATTTT
CASSLAPGQPQHF
>TRBV28|.|.|TRBJ1-1
TGTGCCATTCAGGGTACGAACACTGAAGCTTTCTTT
CAIQGTNTEAFF
>TRBV29-1|.|.|TRBJ1-1
TGCAGCGTTGCGAGACAGGCGAACACTGAAGCTTTCTTT
CSVARQANTEAFF
>TRBV6-5|.|.|TRBJ2-1
TGTGCCAGCAGTTACCCACAGGGAACTGAGCAGTTCTTC
CASSYPQGTEQFF
>TRBV6-6|once|.|TRBJ1-2
TGTGCCATGACTCCAGGAGAAGGGGAGGGTAACTATGGCTACACCTTC
CAMTPGEGEGNYGYTF
>TRBV5-4|.|TRBD1|TRBJ1-2
TGTGCCAGCAGCCTTGGACAGGGGACCTATGGCTACACCTTC
CASSLGQGTYGYTF
>TRBV6-1|.|.|TRBJ1-1
TGTGCCAGCAGTCGATCAGGGAACACTGAAGCTTTCTTT
CASSRSGNTEAFF